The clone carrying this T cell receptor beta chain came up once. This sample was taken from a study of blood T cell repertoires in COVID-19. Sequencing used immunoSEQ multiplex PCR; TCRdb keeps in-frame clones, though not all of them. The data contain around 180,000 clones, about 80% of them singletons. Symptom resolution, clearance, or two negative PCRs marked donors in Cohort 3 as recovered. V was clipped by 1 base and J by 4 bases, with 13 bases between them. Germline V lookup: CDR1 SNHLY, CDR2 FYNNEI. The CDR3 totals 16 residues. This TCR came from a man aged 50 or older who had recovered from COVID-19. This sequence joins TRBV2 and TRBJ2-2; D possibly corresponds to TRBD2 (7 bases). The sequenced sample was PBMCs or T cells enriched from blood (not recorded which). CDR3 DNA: TGTGCCAGCAGTGAAGGGGGGGGCAGCCTCACCGGGGAGCTGTTTTTT. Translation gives CASSEGGGSLTGELFF.